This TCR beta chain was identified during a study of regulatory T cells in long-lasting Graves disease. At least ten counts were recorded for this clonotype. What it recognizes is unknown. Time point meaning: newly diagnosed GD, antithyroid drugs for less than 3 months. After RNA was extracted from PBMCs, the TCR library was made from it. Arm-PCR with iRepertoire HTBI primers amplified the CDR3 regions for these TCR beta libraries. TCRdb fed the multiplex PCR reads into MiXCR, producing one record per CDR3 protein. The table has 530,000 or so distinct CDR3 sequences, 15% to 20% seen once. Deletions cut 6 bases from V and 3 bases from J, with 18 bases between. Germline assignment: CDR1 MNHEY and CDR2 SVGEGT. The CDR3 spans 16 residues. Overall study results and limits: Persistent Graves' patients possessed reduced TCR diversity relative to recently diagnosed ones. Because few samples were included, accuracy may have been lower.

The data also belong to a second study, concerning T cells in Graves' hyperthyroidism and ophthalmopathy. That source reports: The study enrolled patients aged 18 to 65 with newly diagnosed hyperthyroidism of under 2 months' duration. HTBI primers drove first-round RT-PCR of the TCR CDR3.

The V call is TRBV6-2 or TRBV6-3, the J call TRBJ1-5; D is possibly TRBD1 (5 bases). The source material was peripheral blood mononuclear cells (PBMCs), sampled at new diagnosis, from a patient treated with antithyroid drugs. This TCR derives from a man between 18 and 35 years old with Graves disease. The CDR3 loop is CASSPFAGRVNQPQHF. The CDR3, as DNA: TGTGCCAGCAGCCCTTTTGCAGGGAGAGTCAATCAGCCCCAGCATTTT.